This T cell receptor beta chain was captured in a study of molecular identifiers for immune sequencing clone quantification. Study at large: RNA from around 20,000 or 100,000 naive CD8 cells was split five ways in replicates, with four sequenced.

The study, taken as a whole, reports: Spiked Jurkat TCR RNA equivalent to one cell reportedly surfaced among roughly 910,000 naive cells.

As for this clonotype: Its antigen is currently unknown. Just one base apart from a much larger clone, this may be a read error.

Naive CD8 T cells underwent sorting with the CD8+CD4-CCR7+CD45RA+ definition. Germline lookup yields CDR1 SGHRS and CDR2 YFSETQ. The CDR3 runs 13 residues. Trimming shortened V by 5 bases and J by 6 bases, and 15 bases separated the two germline ends. TCRdb used MiXCR to reprocess the PCR reads, holding one entry per CDR3 protein. The table has approximately 550,000 distinct CDR3 sequences, around 21% seen once. The chain links TRBV5-1 to TRBJ2-7; D perhaps matches TRBD2 (5 bases). What was sequenced was naive CD8+ T cells from blood, with Jurkat cell RNA spiked in. Indicated subset: FACS-sorted CD8+CD4-CCR7+CD45RA+ naive T cells. The clonotype was recovered from a human donor in good health. Some libraries in this study had Jurkat cell RNA spiked in. CDR3 DNA: TGCGCCAGCAGGATGGTAGGAGGAGGCGAGCAGTACTTC. It yields the protein CASRMVGGGEQYF.